Sequencing of this TCR beta chain was carried out in a study of blood T cell repertoires in COVID-19. On the study more broadly: COVID-19 samples from acute and convalescent phases originated in the United States, Italy and Spain. The analysed material was cDNA or gDNA that came from T cells, B-cell-depleted T cells, or PBMCs.

The germline V and J ends were trimmed by 0 bases and 8 bases, with 12 bases remaining between them. CDR3 length: 13 amino acids. In germline, CDR1 is SGHRS, CDR2 YFSETQ. Produced via immunoSEQ multiplex PCR; TCRdb's table is partial and in-frame only. The data contain approximately 150,000 clones, more than 75% of them seen just once; the ten biggest clones take up 2% to 3%. V gene TRBV5-1 combines with J gene TRBJ2-7; a possible D gene is TRBD2 (5 bases). This TCR was recovered from a woman of 80 years or more with COVID-19, enrolled during active disease. Input material: peripheral blood. CDR3 DNA sequence: TGCGCCAGCAGCTTGGACGGGGTGCTGCAGCAGTACTTC. Translating it yields CASSLDGVLQQYF.